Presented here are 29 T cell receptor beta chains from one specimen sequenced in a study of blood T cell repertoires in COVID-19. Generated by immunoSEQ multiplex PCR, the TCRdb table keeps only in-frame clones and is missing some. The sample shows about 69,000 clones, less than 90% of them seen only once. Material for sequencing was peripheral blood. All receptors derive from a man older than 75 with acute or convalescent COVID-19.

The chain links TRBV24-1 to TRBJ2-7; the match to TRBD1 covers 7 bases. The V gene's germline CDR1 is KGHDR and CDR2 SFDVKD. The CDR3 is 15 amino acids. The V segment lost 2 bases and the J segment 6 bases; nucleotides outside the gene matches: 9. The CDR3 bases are TGTGCCACCAGTGATTCAAGACAGGGCGACTTCGAGCAGTACTTC. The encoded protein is CATSDSRQGDFEQYF.

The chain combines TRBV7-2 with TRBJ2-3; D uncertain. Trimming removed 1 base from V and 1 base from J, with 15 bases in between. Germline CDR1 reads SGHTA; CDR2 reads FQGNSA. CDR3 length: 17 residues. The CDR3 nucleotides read TGTGCCAGCAGCTTAGTAAGTGGTATTAAGCGCACAGATACGCAGTATTTT. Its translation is CASSLVSGIKRTDTQYF.

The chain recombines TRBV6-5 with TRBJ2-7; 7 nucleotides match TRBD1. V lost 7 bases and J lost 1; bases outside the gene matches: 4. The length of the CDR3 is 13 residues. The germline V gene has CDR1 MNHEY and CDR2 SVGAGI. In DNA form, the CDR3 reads TGTGCCAGCAAAAGGGGGCTATCCTACGAGCAGTACTTC. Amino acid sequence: CASKRGLSYEQYF.

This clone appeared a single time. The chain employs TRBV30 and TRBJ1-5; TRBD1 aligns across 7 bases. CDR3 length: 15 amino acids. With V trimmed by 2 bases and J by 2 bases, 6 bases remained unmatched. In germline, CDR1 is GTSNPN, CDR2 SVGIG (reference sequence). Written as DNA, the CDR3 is TGTGCCTGGAGTTTATACAGGGGAGGCAATCAGCCCCAGCATTTT. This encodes CAWSLYRGGNQPQHF. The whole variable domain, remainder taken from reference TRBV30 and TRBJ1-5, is SQTIHQWPATLVQPVGSPLSLECTVEGTSNPNLYWYRQAAGRGLQLLFYSVGIGQISSEVPQNLSASRPQDRQFILSSKKLLLSDSGFYLCAWSLYRGGNQPQHFGDGTRLSIL.

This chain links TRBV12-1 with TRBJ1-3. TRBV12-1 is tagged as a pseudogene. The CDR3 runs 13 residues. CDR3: CASLMGGKNTIYF. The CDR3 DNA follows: TGTGCCAGCCTTATGGGGGGAAAGAACACCATATATTTT.

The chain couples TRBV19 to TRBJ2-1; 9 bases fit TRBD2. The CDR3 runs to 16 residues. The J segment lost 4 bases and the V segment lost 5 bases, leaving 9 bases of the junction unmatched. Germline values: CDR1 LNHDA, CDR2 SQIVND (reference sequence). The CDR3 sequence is CASSGGREGHYNEQFF. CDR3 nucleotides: TGTGCCAGTAGTGGTGGGCGGGAGGGCCATTACAATGAGCAGTTCTTC.

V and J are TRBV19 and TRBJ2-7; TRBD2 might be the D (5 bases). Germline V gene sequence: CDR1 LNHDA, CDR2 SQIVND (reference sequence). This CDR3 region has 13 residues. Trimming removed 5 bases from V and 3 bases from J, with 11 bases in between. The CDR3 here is CASSEGWGYEQYF. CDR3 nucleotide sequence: TGTGCCAGTAGTGAGGGTTGGGGCTACGAGCAGTACTTC.

The CDR3: CASSLDQGSSYNSPLHF. The CDR3 DNA follows: TGTGCCAGCAGCTTAGATCAAGGGAGCTCCTATAATTCACCCCTCCACTTT. The J gene is TRBJ1-6, the V gene TRBV11-3; D is unresolved. The V and J ends lost 0 bases and 0 bases respectively, with 9 bases between them. The CDR3 spans 17 residues. Germline values: CDR1 SGHNT, CDR2 YENEEA.

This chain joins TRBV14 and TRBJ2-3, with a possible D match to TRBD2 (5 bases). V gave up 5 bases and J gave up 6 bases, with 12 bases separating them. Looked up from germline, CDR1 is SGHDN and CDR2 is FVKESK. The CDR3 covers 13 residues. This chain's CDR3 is CASSGPGLDTQYF. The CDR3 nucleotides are TGTGCCAGCAGCGGACCGGGGTTGGATACGCAGTATTTT.

CDR3 protein: CASSYGAGSSGNTIYF. As DNA, the CDR3 is TGTGCCAGCAGTTACGGGGCCGGGAGCTCTGGAAACACCATATATTTT. The chain links TRBV6-5 to TRBJ1-3; a weak D match, TRBD1 (5 bases). CDR1 and CDR2 (germline): MNHEY, SVGAGI. This CDR3 is built from 16 residues. The V end was cut by 2 bases, the J end by 0 bases, with 11 bases between.

As DNA, the CDR3 is TGTGCCACCAGTCCCGGAAGGAGCGGTTGGGACACTGAAGCTTTCTTT. Its translation: CATSPGRSGWDTEAFF. This sequence joins TRBV24-1 and TRBJ1-1; no reliable D call. The CDR3 is 16 residues long. The germline CDR1 and CDR2 sequences are KGHDR and SFDVKD. V gave up 6 bases and J gave up 3 bases, with 19 bases separating them.

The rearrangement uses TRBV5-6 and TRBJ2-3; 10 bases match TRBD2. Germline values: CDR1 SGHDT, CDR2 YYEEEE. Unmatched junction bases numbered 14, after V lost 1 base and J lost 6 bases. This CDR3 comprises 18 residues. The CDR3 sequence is CASSLSGSGRPRGDTQYF. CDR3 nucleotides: TGTGCCAGCAGCTTGAGTGGTAGCGGGAGGCCCAGAGGGGATACGCAGTATTTT.

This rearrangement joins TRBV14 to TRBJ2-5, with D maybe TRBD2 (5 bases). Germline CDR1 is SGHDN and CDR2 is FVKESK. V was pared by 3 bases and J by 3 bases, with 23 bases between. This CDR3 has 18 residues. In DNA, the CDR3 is TGTGCCAGCAGCCATATGGATCCGCGTGGGAGCACAGAAGAGACCCAGTACTTC. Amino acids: CASSHMDPRGSTEETQYF.

CDR3 DNA: TGTGCCAGCAGCGTGGCCGGGACAGCCTACGAGCAGTACTTC. Translated, it gives CASSVAGTAYEQYF. The chain recombines TRBV7-9 with TRBJ2-7; TRBD1 matches at 7 bases. The junction had 6 bases not matched to a gene; V was cut back by 5 bases and J by 2 bases. The CDR3 covers 14 residues. Germline CDR1 SEHNR, CDR2 FQNEAQ (reference sequence).

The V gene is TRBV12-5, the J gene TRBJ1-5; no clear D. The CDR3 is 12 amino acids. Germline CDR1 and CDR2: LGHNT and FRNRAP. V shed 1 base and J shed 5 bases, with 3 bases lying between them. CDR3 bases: TGTGCTAGTGGTTTGGCCTATCAGCCCCAGCATTTT. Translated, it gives CASGLAYQPQHF.

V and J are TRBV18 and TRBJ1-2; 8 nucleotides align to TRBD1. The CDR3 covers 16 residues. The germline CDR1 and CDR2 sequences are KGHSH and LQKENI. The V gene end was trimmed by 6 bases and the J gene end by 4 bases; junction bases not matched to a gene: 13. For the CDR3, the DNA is TGTGCCAGCTCCCGCCCTACAGGGGGGATTGGCTATGGCTACACCTTC. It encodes CASSRPTGGIGYGYTF.

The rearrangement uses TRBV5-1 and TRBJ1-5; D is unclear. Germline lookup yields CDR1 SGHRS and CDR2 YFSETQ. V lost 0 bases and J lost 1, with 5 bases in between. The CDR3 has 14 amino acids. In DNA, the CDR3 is TGCGCCAGCAGCTTGGGAGGGAGCAATCAGCCCCAGCATTTT. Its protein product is CASSLGGSNQPQHF.

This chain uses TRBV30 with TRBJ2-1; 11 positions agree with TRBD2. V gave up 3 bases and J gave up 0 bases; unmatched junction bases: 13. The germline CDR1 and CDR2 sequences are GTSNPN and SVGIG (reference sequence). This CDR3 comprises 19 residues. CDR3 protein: CAWRVWTSGFGSSYNEQFF. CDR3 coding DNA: TGTGCCTGGAGAGTTTGGACTAGCGGGTTTGGGTCCTCCTACAATGAGCAGTTCTTC.

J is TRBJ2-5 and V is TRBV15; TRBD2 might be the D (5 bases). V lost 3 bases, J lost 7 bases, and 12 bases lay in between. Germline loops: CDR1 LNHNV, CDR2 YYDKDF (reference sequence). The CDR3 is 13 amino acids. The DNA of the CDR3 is TGTGCCACCAGCAGCAATCACGGGGTGACCCAGTACTTC. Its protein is CATSSNHGVTQYF.

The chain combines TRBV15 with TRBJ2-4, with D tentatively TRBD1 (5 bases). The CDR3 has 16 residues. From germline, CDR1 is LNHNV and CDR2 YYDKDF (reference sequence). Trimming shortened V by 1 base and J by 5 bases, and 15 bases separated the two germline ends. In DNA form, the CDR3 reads TGTGCCACCAGCAGAGGGTTAAGGGGCCAGGAAAACATTCAGTACTTC. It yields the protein CATSRGLRGQENIQYF. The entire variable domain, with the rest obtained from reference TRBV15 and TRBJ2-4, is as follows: DAMVIQNPRYQVTQFGKPVTLSCSQTLNHNVMYWYQQKSSQAPKLLFHYYDKDFNNEADTPDNFQSRRPNTSFCFLDIRSPGLGDTAMYLCATSRGLRGQENIQYFGAGTRLSVL.

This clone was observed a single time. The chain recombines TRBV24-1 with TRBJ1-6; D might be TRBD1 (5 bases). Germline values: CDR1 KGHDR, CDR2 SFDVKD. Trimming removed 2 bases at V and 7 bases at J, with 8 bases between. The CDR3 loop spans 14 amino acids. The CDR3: CATSDWRQNSPLHF. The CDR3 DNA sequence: TGTGCCACCAGTGATTGGAGACAGAATTCACCCCTCCACTTT.

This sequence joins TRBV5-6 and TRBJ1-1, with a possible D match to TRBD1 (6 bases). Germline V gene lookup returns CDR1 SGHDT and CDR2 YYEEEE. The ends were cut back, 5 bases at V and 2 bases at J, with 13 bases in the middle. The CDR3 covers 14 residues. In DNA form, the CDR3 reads TGTGCCAGCAGACAGGGTATGGTAAACACTGAAGCTTTCTTT. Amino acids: CASRQGMVNTEAFF.

The CDR3 DNA reads TGTGCCAGTAGTGGACAGGACGTCTCTGGAAACACCATATATTTT. It is translated as CASSGQDVSGNTIYF. The V gene is TRBV19, the J gene TRBJ1-3, with 7 bases identical to TRBD1. This CDR3 has 15 residues. In germline, CDR1 is LNHDA, CDR2 SQIVND (reference sequence). Trimming took 5 bases from V and 0 from J; bases not matched to a gene: 4.

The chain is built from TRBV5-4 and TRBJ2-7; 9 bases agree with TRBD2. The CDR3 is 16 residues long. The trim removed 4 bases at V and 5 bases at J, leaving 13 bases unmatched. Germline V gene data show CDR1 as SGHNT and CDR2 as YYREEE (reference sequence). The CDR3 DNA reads TGTGCCAGCAGCCCCCTGGGCGGGAGGGCCAGGCACGAGCAGTACTTC. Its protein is CASSPLGGRARHEQYF.

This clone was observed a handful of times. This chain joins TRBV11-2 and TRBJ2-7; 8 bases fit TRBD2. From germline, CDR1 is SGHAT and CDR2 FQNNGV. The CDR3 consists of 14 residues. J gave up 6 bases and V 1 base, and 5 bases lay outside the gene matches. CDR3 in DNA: TGTGCCAGCAGCTTAGTTGCGGGACTAGGCGAGCAGTACTTC. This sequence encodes CASSLVAGLGEQYF.

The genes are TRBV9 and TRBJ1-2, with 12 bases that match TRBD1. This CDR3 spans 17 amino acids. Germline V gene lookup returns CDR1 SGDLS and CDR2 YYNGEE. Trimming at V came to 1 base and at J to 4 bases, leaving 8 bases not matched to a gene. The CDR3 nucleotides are TGTGCCAGCAGCGTACGGGACAGGGGGCCTATGGGCTATGGCTACACCTTC. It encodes CASSVRDRGPMGYGYTF.

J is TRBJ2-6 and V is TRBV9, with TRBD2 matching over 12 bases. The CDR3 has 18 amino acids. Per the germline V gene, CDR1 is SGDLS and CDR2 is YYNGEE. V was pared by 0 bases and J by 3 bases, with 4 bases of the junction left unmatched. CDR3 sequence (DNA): TGTGCCAGCAGCGTAGCTAAACTAGCGGGAGGTGGGGCCAACGTCCTGACTTTC. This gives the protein CASSVAKLAGGGANVLTF.

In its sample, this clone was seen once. CDR3 sequence reads: CASSTLDRENSPLHF. The CDR3 DNA follows: TGTGCCAGCAGTACGTTGGACAGGGAGAATTCACCCCTCCACTTT. This chain joins TRBV27 and TRBJ1-6, with 8 bases fitting TRBD1. This CDR3 region has 15 residues. V was pared by 5 bases and J by 7 bases, with 7 bases of the junction left unmatched. Per the germline V gene, CDR1 is MNHEY and CDR2 is SMNVEV (reference sequence).

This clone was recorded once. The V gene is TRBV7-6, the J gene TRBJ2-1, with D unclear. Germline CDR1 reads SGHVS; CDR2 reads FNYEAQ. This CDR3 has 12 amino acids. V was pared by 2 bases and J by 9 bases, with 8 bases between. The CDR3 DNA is TGTGCCAGCAGCTTACCCCTCAGTGAGCAGTTCTTC. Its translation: CASSLPLSEQFF.